This is a list of T cell receptor beta chains from one sample in a study of T cell repertoires in cytomegalovirus infection. For these receptors, no antigen is known. TCRdb used MiXCR to reprocess the reads, holding one entry per CDR3 protein. The data contain 650,000 to 900,000 distinct CDR3 sequences, 32% of them singletons. The specimen was cultured CD8+ T cells from PBMCs, collected from culture after CMV antigen stimulation. The receptors derive from a human donor in good health (CMV status not recorded). Some clones in this sample may be carry-over from other donors' samples. Both conserved end residues are part of each CDR3. The D gene is left open where the match is weak. Expanded clones get a size class; other rows say once, few or many, or leave the size out.

clone size: many
J gene: TRBJ2-1
D gene: TRBD2
V gene: TRBV7-6
CDR3 length: 13
CDR3 DNA: TGTGCCAGCAGCGGGAGCGGGGGGTCTGAGCAGTTCTTC
CDR3 protein: CASSGSGGSEQFF

clone size: -
J gene: TRBJ1-5
D gene: TRBD1
V gene: TRBV12-3/TRBV12-4
CDR3 length: 15
CDR3 DNA: TGTGCCAGCAGTTTAATGGGACAGGGTCTTCAGCCCCAGCATTTT
CDR3 protein: CASSLMGQGLQPQHF

clone size: once
J gene: TRBJ2-5
D gene: -
V gene: TRBV20-1
CDR3 length: 13
CDR3 DNA: TGCAGTGCTCCGCCCTTGGACCAAGAGACCCAGTACTTC
CDR3 protein: CSAPPLDQETQYF

clone size: -
J gene: TRBJ1-2
D gene: -
V gene: TRBV4-1
CDR3 length: 16
CDR3 DNA: TGCGCCAGCAGCCAAGGGCACCTTCCAGCTAACTATGGCTACACCTTC
CDR3 protein: CASSQGHLPANYGYTF

clone size: -
J gene: TRBJ2-4
D gene: TRBD1
V gene: TRBV29-1
CDR3 length: 19
CDR3 DNA: TGCAGCGTTGAAGATCCCCGGGACAGGGTTAATTGGGCCAAAAACATTCAGTACTTC
CDR3 protein: CSVEDPRDRVNWAKNIQYF

clone size: few
J gene: TRBJ2-3
D gene: TRBD2
V gene: TRBV6-5
CDR3 length: 18
CDR3 DNA: TGTGCCAGCAGTTACTCCTATATAGCGGGGGGGCCAATCGATACGCAGTATTTT
CDR3 protein: CASSYSYIAGGPIDTQYF

clone size: -
J gene: TRBJ1-1
D gene: -
V gene: TRBV6-2/TRBV6-3
CDR3 length: 11
CDR3 DNA: TGTGCCAACACCCCGAGCACTGAAGCTTTCTTT
CDR3 protein: CANTPSTEAFF

clone size: -
J gene: TRBJ2-2
D gene: -
V gene: TRBV15
CDR3 length: 19
CDR3 DNA: TGTGCCACCAGCAGAGTTTTCGTGCAGGACAGCGATAACACCGGGGAGCTGTTTTTT
CDR3 protein: CATSRVFVQDSDNTGELFF

clone size: -
J gene: TRBJ1-2
D gene: -
V gene: TRBV6-5
CDR3 length: 16
CDR3 DNA: TGTGCCAGCCATTTATCGGTTGGCGGGGGGGGCTATGGCTACACCTTC
CDR3 protein: CASHLSVGGGGYGYTF

clone size: many
J gene: TRBJ2-1
D gene: -
V gene: TRBV19
CDR3 length: 10
CDR3 DNA: TGTGCCAGCGCGGGGAATGAGCAGTTCTTC
CDR3 protein: CASAGNEQFF

clone size: -
J gene: TRBJ1-5
D gene: TRBD1
V gene: TRBV4-1
CDR3 length: 15
CDR3 DNA: TGCGCCAGCAGCACCCGGACAGGGTTGGATCAGCCCCAGCATTTT
CDR3 protein: CASSTRTGLDQPQHF

clone size: -
J gene: TRBJ1-5
D gene: -
V gene: TRBV5-1
CDR3 length: 15
CDR3 DNA: TGCGCCAGCAGCTTGCGGGGGCAACGGAATCAGCCCCAGCATTTT
CDR3 protein: CASSLRGQRNQPQHF

clone size: -
J gene: TRBJ2-7
D gene: -
V gene: TRBV6-1
CDR3 length: 15
CDR3 DNA: TGTGCCAGCAGTGTAAAGTCGGGCAGGGCCTACGAGCAGTACTTC
CDR3 protein: CASSVKSGRAYEQYF

clone size: -
J gene: TRBJ2-1
D gene: TRBD2
V gene: TRBV9
CDR3 length: 15
CDR3 DNA: TGTGCCAGCAGCGTAGTGGCGGGGGGCTACAATGAGCAGTTCTTC
CDR3 protein: CASSVVAGGYNEQFF

clone size: -
J gene: TRBJ2-7
D gene: -
V gene: TRBV20-1
CDR3 length: 13
CDR3 DNA: TGCAGTGCTAGAGACGCTCTGAGCTACGAGCAGTACTTC
CDR3 protein: CSARDALSYEQYF

clone size: few
J gene: TRBJ2-7
D gene: -
V gene: TRBV7-9
CDR3 length: 14
CDR3 DNA: TGTGCCAGCAGCTTGGGCCCATACTCCTACGAGCAGTACTTC
CDR3 protein: CASSLGPYSYEQYF

clone size: -
J gene: TRBJ2-1
D gene: -
V gene: TRBV4-2
CDR3 length: 13
CDR3 DNA: TGTGCCAGCAGCCAAGAAAGGCACAATGAGCAGTTCTTC
CDR3 protein: CASSQERHNEQFF

clone size: few
J gene: TRBJ2-3
D gene: -
V gene: TRBV19
CDR3 length: 14
CDR3 DNA: TGTGCCGCTAAAGATAGGGGACCCACAGATACGCAGTATTTT
CDR3 protein: CAAKDRGPTDTQYF

clone size: -
J gene: TRBJ1-1
D gene: -
V gene: TRBV6-1
CDR3 length: 14
CDR3 DNA: TGTGCCAGCAGTGAATGGGGGGCCGAGACTGAAGCTTTCTTT
CDR3 protein: CASSEWGAETEAFF

clone size: -
J gene: TRBJ1-2
D gene: -
V gene: TRBV29-1
CDR3 length: 12
CDR3 DNA: TGCAGCGTGCAACAGATTAGAGGGGGCTACACCTTC
CDR3 protein: CSVQQIRGGYTF

clone size: -
J gene: TRBJ1-1
D gene: -
V gene: TRBV19
CDR3 length: 10
CDR3 DNA: TGTGCCTCCCTCGGGGGCGAAGCTTTCTTT
CDR3 protein: CASLGGEAFF

clone size: many
J gene: TRBJ1-2
D gene: TRBD1
V gene: TRBV7-8
CDR3 length: 16
CDR3 DNA: TGTGCCAGCAGCAGACGCGGACAGGAATTAAACTATGGCTACACCTTC
CDR3 protein: CASSRRGQELNYGYTF

clone size: -
J gene: TRBJ1-1
D gene: -
V gene: TRBV12-5
CDR3 length: 17
CDR3 DNA: TGTGCTAGTGGTTTCATCCTCCCCGGGACAAAGGACACTGAAGCTTTCTTT
CDR3 protein: CASGFILPGTKDTEAFF